The 26 T cell receptor beta chains in this list originate from one sample, sequenced in a study of OX40 agonist ivuxolimab in advanced cancers. This table comes from immunoSEQ multiplex PCR, and its TCRdb copy is limited to in-frame clones, with some not included. The sample contains approximately 70,000 clones, more than 70% of which appear only once. This sample comprised CD4+ or CD8+ T cells sorted from blood, obtained in a trial of the OX40 agonist ivuxolimab. The receptors originated from an adult with an advanced solid tumor such as melanoma, head and neck, liver or kidney cancer.

The gene calls are TRBV5-1 and TRBJ1-2, with 9 positions matching TRBD1. Trimming cost V 4 bases and J 2 bases; bases outside gene matches: 9. Germline loops: CDR1 SGHRS, CDR2 YFSETQ. The CDR3 covers 16 residues. The CDR3 DNA is TGCGCCAGCAGCCCTATCCCACAGGGGGCGAACTATGGCTACACCTTC. It codes for CASSPIPQGANYGYTF.

This clone was counted a few times. J is TRBJ1-6 and V is TRBV27, with 9 nucleotides matching TRBD1. The CDR3 consists of 15 residues. Looked up from germline, CDR1 is MNHEY and CDR2 is SMNVEV (reference sequence). V gave up 8 bases and J gave up 4 bases; unmatched junction bases: 6. The CDR3, as DNA: TGTGCCAGCGCTCCCGGGACAGGGTATAATTCACCCCTCCACTTT. It encodes CASAPGTGYNSPLHF.

The chain has TRBV6-5 and TRBJ1-1; 7 bases map to TRBD1. The length of the CDR3 is 15 residues. The germline gives CDR1 MNHEY, CDR2 SVGAGI. V was clipped by 5 bases and J by 4 bases; unmatched bases: 10. The CDR3, as DNA: TGTGCCAGCAGTCCGGGTACAGGGGTCGGCACTGAAGCTTTCTTT. Translated, it gives CASSPGTGVGTEAFF.

The chain has TRBV7-2 and TRBJ1-5; 10 bases match TRBD1. Unmatched junction bases numbered 8, after V lost 8 bases and J lost 4 bases. The CDR3 is made up of 15 amino acids. The germline gives CDR1 SGHTA, CDR2 FQGNSA. This chain's CDR3 is CASGRDRGWNQPQHF. In DNA form, the CDR3 reads TGTGCCAGCGGACGGGACAGGGGTTGGAATCAGCCCCAGCATTTT.

The chain combines TRBV18 with TRBJ2-1; possibly TRBD2 for D (7 bases). The germline CDR1 and CDR2 sequences are KGHSH and LQKENI. The V and J ends lost 0 bases and 7 bases respectively, with 16 bases between them. The CDR3 sequence is 16 residues long. CDR3 protein: CASSPPAGGAKNEQFF. In DNA form, the CDR3 reads TGTGCCAGCTCACCACCTGCTGGGGGGGCAAAAAATGAGCAGTTCTTC.

This chain connects TRBV30 to TRBJ1-2; TRBD1 might be the D (6 bases). This CDR3 has 15 residues. In germline, CDR1 is GTSNPN, CDR2 SVGIG (reference sequence). V lost 0 bases, J lost 10 bases, and 21 bases lay in between. This CDR3 reads CAWSVEGRGRPYYTF. The CDR3 DNA is TGTGCCTGGAGTGTAGAGGGCAGGGGAAGGCCGTACTACACCTTC.

V usage is TRBV28 and J usage is TRBJ1-1; D is undetermined. Looked up from germline, CDR1 is MDHEN and CDR2 is SYDVKM. The CDR3 covers 13 residues. V lost 6 bases to trimming and J lost 1 base, with 9 bases between them. DNA for the CDR3: TGTGCCAGCAGCTGGATCGGGAACACTGAAGCTTTCTTT. Residues: CASSWIGNTEAFF.

Only one count was recorded for this clone. The chain combines TRBV6-1 with TRBJ1-2; D may be TRBD1 (5 bases). Germline V gene data show CDR1 as MNHNS and CDR2 as SASEGT. This CDR3 spans 14 amino acids. V lost 6 bases and J 0 bases, leaving 11 bases between the germline ends. The chain's CDR3 is CASSGDGANYGYTF. Here the CDR3 DNA reads TGTGCCAGCAGCGGGGACGGAGCTAACTATGGCTACACCTTC.

The genes are TRBV6-6 and TRBJ2-7, with D perhaps being TRBD1 or TRBD2 (6 bases each). Germline assignment: CDR1 MNHNY and CDR2 SVGAGI (reference sequence). This CDR3 has 15 amino acids. Trimming removed 0 bases from V and 5 bases from J, with 14 bases in between. CDR3: CASSYSRGVGDEQYF. Written as DNA, the CDR3 is TGTGCCAGCAGTTACTCGAGGGGGGTGGGCGACGAGCAGTACTTC.

The V call is TRBV27, the J call TRBJ2-2; D assignment may be TRBD1 or TRBD2 (6 bases each). The CDR3 contains 16 residues. V dropped 6 bases and J dropped 7 bases, with 21 bases sitting between them. Germline values: CDR1 MNHEY, CDR2 SMNVEV (reference sequence). CDR3 DNA: TGTGCCAGCAGCCCCGGAGGGGGGTTTTACTTCGGGGAGCTGTTTTTT. Translating gives CASSPGGGFYFGELFF.

The V gene is TRBV5-1, the J gene TRBJ2-5; D is ambiguous. Germline-derived CDR1 and CDR2 are SGHRS and YFSETQ. This CDR3 contains 14 residues. Trimming took off 4 bases at V and 2 bases at J, with 12 bases between the two ends. The CDR3, as DNA: TGCGCCAGCAGCCTATCGGGCCCACAAGAGACCCAGTACTTC. It translates to CASSLSGPQETQYF. The variable domain in full, with the rest retrieved from reference TRBV5-1 and TRBJ2-5, is KAGVTQTPRYLIKTRGQQVTLSCSPISGHRSVSWYQQTPGQGLQFLFEYFSETQRNKGNFPGRFSGRQFSNSRSEMNVSTLELGDSALYLCASSLSGPQETQYFGPGTRLLVL.

The chain has TRBV10-2 and TRBJ1-6; a possible D gene is TRBD1 (5 bases). CDR1 and CDR2 from the germline V gene are WSHSY and SAAADI. V was pared by 0 bases and J by 6 bases, with 9 bases between. This CDR3 is built from 15 residues. The chain's CDR3 is CASSESGLGNSPLHF. DNA of the CDR3: TGCGCCAGCAGTGAGTCGGGACTTGGTAATTCACCCCTCCACTTT.

The chain has TRBV5-5 and TRBJ1-6; D not certain. This CDR3 comprises 14 residues. Trimming stripped 4 bases from V and 7 bases from J, with 12 bases between. In germline, CDR1 is SGHKS, CDR2 YYEKEE (reference sequence). The CDR3 region is CASSEAGGNSPLHF. CDR3 in DNA: TGTGCCAGCAGCGAAGCAGGTGGCAATTCACCCCTCCACTTT.

The chain recombines TRBV5-1 with TRBJ2-3; 11 nucleotides line up with TRBD2. The CDR3 contains 16 residues. Looked up from germline, CDR1 is SGHRS and CDR2 is YFSETQ. Unmatched junction bases numbered 2, after V lost 0 bases and J lost 2 bases. The CDR3: CASSLGLAGSTDTQYF. The CDR3 nucleotides are TGCGCCAGCAGCTTGGGACTAGCGGGGTCCACAGATACGCAGTATTTT.

This sequence joins TRBV18 and TRBJ1-1, with 10 bases fitting TRBD1. The CDR3 covers 16 residues. J lost 6 bases, V lost 1 base, and 8 bases had no gene match. Germline V CDR1 and CDR2: KGHSH, LQKENI. The CDR3 nucleotides read TGTGCCAGCTCACCACTACAGGGGACAGGGGCCGCTGAAGCTTTCTTT. Translation gives CASSPLQGTGAAEAFF.

The chain has TRBV11-2 and TRBJ2-5, with TRBD1 matching 8 bases. The junction had 7 bases not matched to a gene; V was cut back by 5 bases and J by 5 bases. The germline V gene has CDR1 SGHAT and CDR2 FQNNGV. This CDR3 region has 14 residues. The CDR3 is CASSHQGAWETQYF. In DNA form, the CDR3 reads TGTGCCAGCAGCCATCAGGGGGCCTGGGAGACCCAGTACTTC. Together with reference TRBV11-2 and TRBJ2-5, the CDR3 gives the full variable domain: EAGVAQSPRYKIIEKRQSVAFWCNPISGHATLYWYQQILGQGPKLLIQFQNNGVVDDSQLPKDRFSAERLKGVDSTLKIQPAKLEDSAVYLCASSHQGAWETQYFGPGTRLLVL.

V is TRBV4-1 and J is TRBJ2-5; the D is unclear. Germline CDR1 is MGHRA and CDR2 is YSYEKL. The CDR3 runs to 15 residues. Trimming took 1 base from V and 2 from J, leaving 11 bases between them. CDR3 sequence reads: CASSQVGPSQETQYF. Written as DNA, the CDR3 is TGCGCCAGCAGCCAAGTCGGGCCTTCACAAGAGACCCAGTACTTC.

The rearrangement uses TRBV19 and TRBJ1-2, with 10 nucleotides matching TRBD1. The germline gives CDR1 LNHDA, CDR2 SQIVND (reference sequence). The CDR3 consists of 14 residues. V was clipped by 5 bases and J by 7 bases; unmatched bases: 7. For the CDR3, the DNA is TGTGCCAGTAGTCCCCCGACAGGGGGCTTTGGCTACACCTTC. Translated, it gives CASSPPTGGFGYTF.

The chain recombines TRBV5-1 with TRBJ2-1, with D tentatively TRBD2 (6 bases). Between the trimmed V and J ends, which lost 3 bases and 4 bases, there was a span of 14 bases. CDR1 and CDR2 (germline): SGHRS, YFSETQ. This CDR3 contains 15 residues. The CDR3 spells CASSSRDSQYNEQFF. The CDR3, as DNA: TGCGCCAGCAGCTCCCGGGACTCGCAATACAATGAGCAGTTCTTC.

V gene TRBV6-5 combines with J gene TRBJ1-6, with TRBD1 matching over 9 bases. After removal of 8 bases from V and 8 bases from J, the junction contained 7 bases not matched to a gene. This CDR3 is built from 14 residues. The germline gives CDR1 MNHEY, CDR2 SVGAGI. CDR3 sequence: CASSGTGWDSPLHF. CDR3 coding DNA: TGTGCCAGCTCCGGGACAGGGTGGGATTCACCCCTCCACTTT.

J is TRBJ1-1 and V is TRBV21-1. TRBV21-1 counts as a pseudogene. The CDR3 totals 11 residues. CDR3 nucleotides: TGTGCCAGCATACCGAACACTGAAGCTTTCTTT. Protein: CASIPNTEAFF.

The rearrangement uses TRBV29-1 and TRBJ1-2; no definite D call. The CDR3 is made up of 13 amino acids. Per the germline V gene, CDR1 is SQVTM and CDR2 is ANQGSEA. V lost 1 base to trimming and J lost 2 bases, with 8 bases between them. DNA for the CDR3: TGCAGCGTTGAAGGGGCAGGAAACTATGGCTACACCTTC. It codes for CSVEGAGNYGYTF.

The table lists this clone with a count of one. The V call is TRBV6-1, the J call TRBJ1-6; TRBD1 aligns across 7 bases. Trimming cost V 4 bases and J 7 bases; bases outside gene matches: 7. The CDR3 runs 15 residues. Germline V lookup: CDR1 MNHNS, CDR2 SASEGT. The DNA for the CDR3 is TGTGCCAGCAGTGCCCGGGACAGACAAAATTCACCCCTCCACTTT. It specifies CASSARDRQNSPLHF.

This clone occurred once. The rearrangement uses TRBV6-4 and TRBJ2-1; weak D call: TRBD1 (5 bases). CDR1 and CDR2 (germline): MRHNA, SNTAGT. The V end lost 5 bases, the J end lost 0 bases, and 11 bases lay between the germline ends. The CDR3 consists of 15 residues. The CDR3 here is CASSTTVSSYNEQFF. The CDR3 coding sequence is TGTGCCAGCAGTACGACAGTAAGCTCCTACAATGAGCAGTTCTTC.

The rearrangement links TRBV4-1 to TRBJ1-5; 10 bases fit TRBD1. CDR1 and CDR2 (germline): MGHRA, YSYEKL. V lost 4 bases, J lost 1 base, and 7 bases stayed unmatched. This CDR3 contains 17 residues. The chain's CDR3 is CASSLGQGTSSNQPQHF. CDR3 in DNA: TGCGCCAGCAGCCTGGGACAGGGGACATCGAGCAATCAGCCCCAGCATTTT.

The chain carries TRBV6-1 and TRBJ2-2, with 9 bases that match TRBD1. V lost 10 bases, J lost 1 base, and 4 bases stayed unmatched. CDR1 is MNHNS, CDR2 SASEGT, per germline. This CDR3 is 14 amino acids long. The CDR3 DNA reads TGTGCCATCGAGACAGGGGGGAACACCGGGGAGCTGTTTTTT. Its protein is CAIETGGNTGELFF.